This entry lists 7 T cell receptor beta chains sequenced from one sample in a study of shared clonotypes between healthy human individuals. The method was immunoSEQ multiplex PCR; TCRdb's version includes in-frame clones alone and lacks a portion of them. The sample carries about 680,000 clones, less than 85% recorded once. Sequenced sample: memory CD4+ T cells sorted from blood. Indicated subset: CD45RA-negative fraction. The receptors were gathered from a young woman in good health.

This clone has a single count. The V gene is TRBV6-5, the J gene TRBJ2-1; possibly TRBD1 or TRBD2 for D (5 bases each). Germline assignment: CDR1 MNHEY and CDR2 SVGAGI. CDR3 length: 13 residues. The V and J ends lost 8 bases and 9 bases respectively, with 17 bases between them. The CDR3 loop is CASGSGRAIEQFF. As DNA, the CDR3 is TGTGCCAGCGGGTCGGGACGTGCTATTGAGCAGTTCTTC.

V is TRBV29-1 and J is TRBJ2-5; D may be TRBD1 (5 bases). This CDR3 comprises 13 residues. Germline CDR1 and CDR2: SQVTM and ANQGSEA. Trimming pared 8 bases from V and 5 bases from J, leaving 18 bases between. CDR3 DNA: TGCAGCTTAGGGGCTTCGCAAGGGGAGACCCAGTACTTC. Encoded protein: CSLGASQGETQYF.

This clone has a single count. The V call is TRBV5-1, the J call TRBJ2-1; 15 positions agree with TRBD2. The CDR3 consists of 16 residues. Germline loops: CDR1 SGHRS, CDR2 YFSETQ. With V trimmed by 4 bases and J by 3 bases, 2 bases remained unmatched. The CDR3 protein is CASSRGLAGGYNEQFF. The CDR3 DNA reads as TGCGCCAGCAGCCGGGGACTAGCGGGAGGCTACAATGAGCAGTTCTTC.

V gene TRBV9 combines with J gene TRBJ2-6, with TRBD1 matching 7 bases. The CDR3 extends over 17 amino acids. Germline V lookup: CDR1 SGDLS, CDR2 YYNGEE. V lost 1 base, J lost 0 bases, and 4 bases stayed unmatched. The CDR3 coding sequence is TGTGCCAGCAGCGTATTGCCAGGGGGCTCTGGGGCCAACGTCCTGACTTTC. This codes for CASSVLPGGSGANVLTF.

The chain is built from TRBV6-6 and TRBJ2-1, with D maybe TRBD2 (5 bases). CDR3 length: 15 amino acids. V shed 0 bases and J shed 5 bases, with 11 bases lying between them. Germline lookup yields CDR1 MNHNY and CDR2 SVGAGI (reference sequence). This chain's CDR3 is CASSYSDSADNEQFF. DNA of the CDR3: TGTGCCAGCAGTTACTCGGATAGCGCGGACAATGAGCAGTTCTTC.

This clone has just a few counts. The gene calls are TRBV4-2 and TRBJ1-5; TRBD1 agrees at 8 bases. CDR1 and CDR2 from the germline V gene are LGHNA and YNFKEQ. V was pared by 3 bases and J by 7 bases, with 5 bases of the junction left unmatched. The CDR3 extends over 14 amino acids. CDR3 sequence: CASSHQGAGQPQHF. CDR3 in DNA: TGTGCCAGCAGCCACCAGGGGGCAGGGCAGCCCCAGCATTTT.

This clone was counted once. The genes are TRBV7-9 and TRBJ1-4; D is possibly TRBD1 (6 bases). Germline V gives CDR1 SEHNR, CDR2 FQNEAQ (reference sequence). The CDR3 is 15 amino acids. The V gene lost 5 bases and the J gene lost 5 bases, with 15 bases spanning the gap. The CDR3 DNA reads TGTGCCAGCAGCCCCCGACAGGAACAGAATGAAAAACTGTTTTTT. Translated: CASSPRQEQNEKLFF.